Given below is one T cell receptor (beta chain) in context. Its antigen remains unidentified. Qualities for individual bases were not recorded, and no much larger clone is one base off. This sample was included in a study of T cell changes during pregnancy in multiple sclerosis (dated by TCRdb to the late 2010s). About the study as a whole: In women with multiple sclerosis, the researchers looked at how the T cell repertoire shifted as pregnancy progressed.

For this chain, trimming is 3 bases at the V end and 5 bases at the J end, and the number of junction bases without a gene match is 6. The CDR3 sequence holds 15 residues, the cysteine and phenylalanine included. The sequence is cut down to CDR3 DNA, 45 bases in frame from base 1. CDR1 and CDR2 are drawn from the germline V gene (reference sequence): SEHNR, FQNEAQ. Library preparation was by the immunoSEQ multiplex PCR assay. Held by TCRdb, this immuneACCESS table contains in-frame sequences only and omits some clones. Under half of the omission traces to an unresolved V gene where checked; the cause of the rest is unknown. This sample lists some 29,000 clones; about 87% were detected once. More than 7% of the sample comes from the top ten.

Sequencing used CD8+ T cells from peripheral blood mononuclear cells, obtained before pregnancy. The clonotype originates from a female donor with multiple sclerosis, enrolled in a pregnancy study. This sequence uses TRBV7-9 and TRBJ2-1; a stretch of 8 junction bases matches TRBD2. The sequence in DNA is TGTGCCAGCAGCTTGGGTCCAGCGGGGGACAATGAGCAGTTCTTC. Translated, it gives CASSLGPAGDNEQFF.